This TCR beta chain derives from a study of regulatory T cells in long-lasting Graves disease. Study context: Over 5 years of antithyroid drugs with positive TSH receptor antibodies was taken to mean persistent Graves' disease.

Time point specified: persistent/refractory GD, antithyroid drugs over 5 years with positive TRAb. RNA extracted from PBMCs served as the sequencing template. Library construction for TCR beta used iRepertoire HTBI primers and Arm-PCR of CDR3 regions. Per the original data handling: Segment identification across samples yielded 62 TRBV and roughly 14 TRBJ segments. Each CDR3 protein is one row after TCRdb ran MiXCR on the multiplex PCR reads. It is TCRdb's table, rather than the study itself, that gives the V and J calls and clone size. The sample shows about 400,000 distinct CDR3 sequences, under 25% of them seen only once. Losses at the gene ends were 5 bases for V and 0 bases for J; bases not matched to a gene: 8. The CDR3 spans 17 residues. Germline loops: CDR1 SGHAT, CDR2 FQNNGV.

The V and J genes are TRBV11-2 and TRBJ1-3; 9 nucleotides align to TRBD1. This receptor was obtained from a female donor with Graves disease. The sample consisted of peripheral blood mononuclear cells (PBMCs), taken when the disease was refractory, from a patient treated with antithyroid drugs. DNA of the CDR3: TGTGCCAGCAGCCAACCGGGACAGGGATACTCTGGAAACACCATATATTTT. Translating gives CASSQPGQGYSGNTIYF.